This entry lists 17 T cell receptor beta chains sequenced from one sample in a study of cytomegalovirus exposure and HLA in healthy donors. The PCR ran on 60 Vbeta and 13 Jbeta primers. The data were produced by immunoSEQ multiplex PCR, yet TCRdb's version contains in-frame clones alone and is incomplete. The table lists some 200,000 clones, under 70% of them singletons. The specimen sequenced was PBMCs. These receptor sequences come from a man in his forties in good health and CMV-seropositive.

This clone was observed once. The CDR3 region is CASAGTYEQYF. The CDR3 region has the DNA TGTGCCAGCGCAGGGACTTACGAGCAGTACTTC. The chain is built from TRBV25-1 and TRBJ2-7; D may be TRBD2 (6 bases). From germline, CDR1 is MGHDK and CDR2 SYGVNS. V lost 8 bases, J lost 4 bases, and 9 bases lay in between. This CDR3 has 11 residues.

The chain carries TRBV6-5 and TRBJ1-1; D remains ambiguous. The ends were cut back, 8 bases at V and 5 bases at J, with 15 bases in the middle. This CDR3 has 13 amino acids. Germline values: CDR1 MNHEY, CDR2 SVGAGI. Here the CDR3 DNA reads TGTGCCAGCCGAAGAGGGAGGAGTACTGAAGCTTTCTTT. Its translation is CASRRGRSTEAFF.

This chain joins TRBV19 and TRBJ1-4; no reliable D call. Germline CDR1 is LNHDA and CDR2 is SQIVND (reference sequence). V lost 7 bases to trimming and J lost 5 bases, with 17 bases between them. The CDR3 is made up of 15 amino acids. The CDR3 protein is CASTSPGSLNEKLFF. The CDR3 bases are TGTGCCAGTACCTCCCCGGGAAGCTTGAATGAAAAACTGTTTTTT. The full variable domain, with the rest looked up from reference TRBV19 and TRBJ1-4, is DGGITQSPKYLFRKEGQNVTLSCEQNLNHDAMYWYRQDPGQGLRLIYYSQIVNDFQKGDIAEGYSVSREKKESFPLTVTSAQKNPTAFYLCASTSPGSLNEKLFFGSGTQLSVL.

This chain links TRBV6-9 with TRBJ1-4; D not certain. CDR1 is MNHGY, CDR2 SVAAGI, per germline. Trimming left V 6 bases short and J 4 bases short, with 15 bases between. This CDR3 spans 15 amino acids. The CDR3: CASSLGRVNNEKLFF. Here the CDR3 DNA reads TGTGCCAGCAGCCTTGGTAGAGTTAATAATGAAAAACTGTTTTTT.

CDR3 residues: CASSLPGQTGELFF. The CDR3 region has the DNA TGCGCCAGCAGCTTGCCCGGACAGACCGGGGAGCTGTTTTTT. The chain uses TRBV5-1 and TRBJ2-2, with D possibly being TRBD1 (6 bases). The CDR3 covers 14 residues. Trimming removed 1 base at V and 5 bases at J, with 9 bases between. CDR1 SGHRS and CDR2 YFSETQ come from the germline V gene.

V is TRBV9 and J is TRBJ2-3, with 12 bases identical to TRBD2. Germline loops: CDR1 SGDLS, CDR2 YYNGEE. This CDR3 is 17 amino acids long. The junction had 7 bases not matched to a gene; V was cut back by 0 bases and J by 5 bases. CDR3 nucleotides: TGTGCCAGCAGCGTAGCCGCTAGCGGGGGGGCCGTAGATACGCAGTATTTT. Its translation: CASSVAASGGAVDTQYF.

The chain's CDR3 is CASSGGGAYGYTF. CDR3 nucleotides: TGTGCCAGCAGCGGTGGGGGCGCTTATGGCTACACCTTC. This rearrangement joins TRBV11-1 to TRBJ1-2, with a weak D call TRBD1 (6 bases). This CDR3 is built from 13 residues. Germline V lookup: CDR1 SGHAT, CDR2 FQDESV (reference sequence). V was shortened by 5 bases and J by 5 bases, with 12 bases between the two germline ends.

The chain uses TRBV13 and TRBJ2-4; TRBD2 aligns across 8 bases. Germline CDR1 and CDR2: PRHDT and FYEKMQ (reference sequence). The CDR3 loop spans 15 amino acids. The J segment lost 2 bases and the V segment lost 5 bases, leaving 5 bases of the junction unmatched. The CDR3, as DNA: TGTGCCAGCAGCAACCGGGGGGGCCCCAAAAACATTCAGTACTTC. Translated, it gives CASSNRGGPKNIQYF.

The chain carries TRBV4-2 and TRBJ2-5; D uncertain. Germline CDR1 and CDR2: LGHNA and YNFKEQ. CDR3 length equals 14 residues. V was clipped by 4 bases and J by 1 base, with 10 bases between them. CDR3 loop: CASSPVASQETQYF. The DNA of the CDR3 is TGTGCCAGCAGCCCAGTGGCCTCCCAAGAGACCCAGTACTTC.

This chain links TRBV27 with TRBJ2-7; 9 bases align to TRBD1. The CDR3 extends over 14 amino acids. CDR1 is MNHEY and CDR2 is SMNVEV in the germline V gene (reference sequence). V was clipped by 9 bases and J by 3 bases; unmatched bases: 9. The CDR3 region is CASSRRQGVYEQYF. DNA for the CDR3: TGTGCCAGTAGTCGGAGACAGGGGGTCTACGAGCAGTACTTC.

V gene TRBV7-8 combines with J gene TRBJ1-2; D might be TRBD1 (6 bases). The CDR3 is 14 residues long. The germline CDR1 and CDR2 sequences are SGHVS and FQNEAQ. V was pared by 2 bases and J by 8 bases, with 15 bases between. The CDR3 coding sequence is TGTGCCAGCAGCTTACGAGGGGGTGGGGAAGGCTACACCTTC. It yields the protein CASSLRGGGEGYTF.

This clone has just one count. Other DNA sequences in the sample encode the same CDR3. The chain links TRBV19 to TRBJ1-2, with a tentative D call TRBD1 (6 bases). With 5 bases removed from V and 8 bases from J, the gap between germline ends came to 12 bases. From germline, CDR1 is LNHDA and CDR2 SQIVND (reference sequence). The CDR3 runs 12 residues. As DNA, the CDR3 is TGTGCCAGTAGTCCAGGGGCATTAGGCTACACCTTC. It codes for CASSPGALGYTF. Combining the CDR3 with reference TRBV19 and TRBJ1-2 gives the whole variable domain DGGITQSPKYLFRKEGQNVTLSCEQNLNHDAMYWYRQDPGQGLRLIYYSQIVNDFQKGDIAEGYSVSREKKESFPLTVTSAQKNPTAFYLCASSPGALGYTFGSGTRLTVV.

The V call is TRBV6-5, the J call TRBJ1-2; 8 positions agree with TRBD1. The junction had 5 bases not matched to a gene; V was cut back by 2 bases and J by 0 bases. The CDR3 consists of 16 residues. Germline V gene data show CDR1 as MNHEY and CDR2 as SVGAGI. The CDR3 nucleotides are TGTGCCAGCAGTTACGCCGAGGACAGGGCTAACTATGGCTACACCTTC. This gives the protein CASSYAEDRANYGYTF.

The chain carries TRBV9 and TRBJ2-2, with D perhaps TRBD1 (6 bases). Germline V gives CDR1 SGDLS, CDR2 YYNGEE. This CDR3 is 16 amino acids long. Trimming pared 4 bases from V and 3 bases from J, leaving 16 bases between. CDR3 nucleotide sequence: TGTGCCAGCAGCCCGAGCCCAGGGGTGGACACCGGGGAGCTGTTTTTT. Amino acid sequence: CASSPSPGVDTGELFF.

This chain joins TRBV6-1 and TRBJ1-2; TRBD1 agrees at 8 bases. J was trimmed by 8 bases and V by 1 base; bases with no gene match: 18. The germline CDR1 and CDR2 sequences are MNHNS and SASEGT. The CDR3 sequence is 18 residues long. CDR3 loop: CASSEGWGAGGLAEGYTF. The DNA of the CDR3 is TGTGCCAGCAGTGAAGGGTGGGGGGCAGGGGGCTTGGCTGAGGGCTACACCTTC.

This rearrangement joins TRBV15 to TRBJ2-1; D remains ambiguous. CDR1 and CDR2 (germline): LNHNV, YYDKDF (reference sequence). Trimming removed 5 bases from V and 11 bases from J, with 19 bases in between. The CDR3 length is 14 residues. CDR3 sequence reads: CATSPPSPKKQQFF. The CDR3 bases are TGTGCCACCAGCCCCCCCTCACCGAAGAAGCAGCAGTTCTTC.

In its sample, this clone was seen once. The J gene is TRBJ1-3, the V gene TRBV7-9; D perhaps matches TRBD1 (5 bases). The CDR3 covers 16 residues. The germline gives CDR1 SEHNR, CDR2 FQNEAQ (reference sequence). V lost 5 bases and J 1 base, leaving 15 bases between the germline ends. The CDR3 DNA reads as TGTGCCAGCAGCACCCTAGGGGTGGCTTCTGGAAACACCATATATTTT. It specifies CASSTLGVASGNTIYF.